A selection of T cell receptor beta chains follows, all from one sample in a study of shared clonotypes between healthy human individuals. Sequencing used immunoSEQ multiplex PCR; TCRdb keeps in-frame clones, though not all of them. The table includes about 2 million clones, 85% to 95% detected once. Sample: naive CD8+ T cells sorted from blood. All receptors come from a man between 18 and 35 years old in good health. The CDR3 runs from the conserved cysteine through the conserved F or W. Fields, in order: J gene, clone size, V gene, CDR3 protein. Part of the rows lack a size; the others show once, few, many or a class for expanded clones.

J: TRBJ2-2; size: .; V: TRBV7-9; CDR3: CASSLSEVGGELFF
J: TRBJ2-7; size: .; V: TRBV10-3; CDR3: CAISDSSGSPNEQYF
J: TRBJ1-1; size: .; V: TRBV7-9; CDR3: CASSPAQNTEAFF
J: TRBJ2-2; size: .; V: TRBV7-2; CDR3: CASRGKRTSNTGELFF
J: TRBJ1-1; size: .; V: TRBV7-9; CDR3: CASSLGQGGLDTEAFF
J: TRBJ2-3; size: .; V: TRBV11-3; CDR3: CASSLMGPTDTQYF
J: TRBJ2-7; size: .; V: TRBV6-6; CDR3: CASGGRAGYEQYF
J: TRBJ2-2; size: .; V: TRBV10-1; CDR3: CATSGTGDAGELFF
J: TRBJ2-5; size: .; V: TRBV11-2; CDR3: CASSLQRSGGETQYF
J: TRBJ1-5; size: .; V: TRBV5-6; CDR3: CASSLLVQGSNQPQHF
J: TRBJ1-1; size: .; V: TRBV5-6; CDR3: CASSFLRAGNTEAFF
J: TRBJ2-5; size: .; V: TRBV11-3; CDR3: CASSLGVGQEETQYF
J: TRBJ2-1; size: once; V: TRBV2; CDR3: CASSFLAGAPSYEQFF
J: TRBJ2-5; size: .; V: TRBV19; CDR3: CASSTSEYQETQYF
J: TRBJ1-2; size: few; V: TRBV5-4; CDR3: CASSLYDGYTF
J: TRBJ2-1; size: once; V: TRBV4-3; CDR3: CASSHGLGNEQFF